This entry concerns a single TCR beta chain. Its matching antigen is unknown. This CDR3 has 17 amino acids. CDR1 and CDR2 from the germline V gene are MDHEN and SYDVKM. The V segment lost 5 bases and the J segment 4 bases; nucleotides outside the gene matches: 9. The unexposed donors gave CD4+ T cells in about 2011-2018, prior to COVID-19. This entry belongs to a study of CD4 T cells in relation to SARS-CoV-2 and coronaviruses. About the research overall: The restricting HLA molecule for shared crossreactive spike epitopes was mapped.

Study results and limitations: The assay detects memory recall responses, not culture-primed primary responses. Pre-pandemic and post-infection samples never came from the same donor. The cross-reactivity analysis covered only spike protein, not other viral proteins.

Libraries were prepared by immunoSEQ multiplex PCR; TCRdb keeps only in-frame clonotypes and omits some of them. The table has about 65,000 clones, over 70% seen once. The specimen was memory CD4+ T cells from PBMCs. This rearrangement joins TRBV28 to TRBJ2-3; TRBD2 agrees at 13 bases. The sequence was obtained from a human donor in good health. CDR3: CASSPTSGGSWADTQYF. CDR3 DNA sequence: TGTGCCAGCAGTCCGACTAGCGGGGGGTCATGGGCAGATACGCAGTATTTT.